Below, 27 T cell receptor beta chains from the same sample are listed, as sequenced in a study of OX40 agonist ivuxolimab in advanced cancers. This table comes from immunoSEQ multiplex PCR, and its TCRdb copy is limited to in-frame clones, with some not included. The sample holds about 82,000 clones; more than 80% are singletons and the top ten take 2.4%. Sequenced material: CD4+ or CD8+ T cells sorted from blood, taken in a trial of the OX40 agonist ivuxolimab. These receptors were taken from an adult with an advanced solid tumor such as melanoma, head and neck, liver or kidney cancer.

V usage is TRBV7-6 and J usage is TRBJ2-7, with 10 nucleotides matching TRBD1. V trimming: 5 bases; J trimming: 2 bases; junction bases outside the gene matches: 9. Germline V gives CDR1 SGHVS, CDR2 FNYEAQ. The CDR3 consists of 16 residues. CDR3 region: CASSISPGQGTYEQYF. For the CDR3, the DNA is TGTGCCAGCAGCATATCACCGGGACAGGGGACCTACGAGCAGTACTTC.

This clone occurred once. This chain joins TRBV19 and TRBJ1-2, with D possibly being TRBD1 (5 bases). CDR1 and CDR2 (germline): LNHDA, SQIVND (reference sequence). Between the trimmed V and J ends, which lost 3 bases and 3 bases, there was a span of 11 bases. This CDR3 has 14 residues. CDR3 region: CASSIRDGDYGYTF. In DNA, the CDR3 is TGTGCCAGTAGTATCCGGGACGGAGACTATGGCTACACCTTC.

V gene TRBV11-2 combines with J gene TRBJ2-2, with D unclear. This CDR3 is built from 16 residues. The V end lost 6 bases, the J end lost 4 bases, and 18 bases lay between the germline ends. CDR1 SGHAT and CDR2 FQNNGV come from the germline V gene. CDR3: CASSFGYRWGTGELFF. The CDR3 DNA is TGTGCCAGCAGTTTCGGGTATCGGTGGGGCACCGGGGAGCTGTTTTTT.

V gene TRBV11-1 combines with J gene TRBJ2-1, with 9 bases that match TRBD2. The CDR3 covers 16 residues. From germline, CDR1 is SGHAT and CDR2 FQDESV (reference sequence). V lost 3 bases to trimming and J lost 1 base; unmatched junction nucleotides: 4. CDR3 in amino acids: CASSFETSGSYNEQFF. The CDR3 DNA reads as TGTGCCAGCAGCTTCGAGACTAGCGGATCCTACAATGAGCAGTTCTTC.

The CDR3 bases are TGTGCCAGCGGCCGGGACAGGGGCAACGAGCAGTACTTC. Translating gives CASGRDRGNEQYF. This chain connects TRBV6-6 to TRBJ2-7, with TRBD1 identical over 10 bases. J gave up 5 bases and V 8 bases, and 6 bases lay outside the gene matches. The CDR3 has 13 amino acids. CDR1 and CDR2 from the germline V gene are MNHNY and SVGAGI (reference sequence).

This chain uses TRBV28 with TRBJ1-3; the D gene is possibly TRBD1 (5 bases). In germline, CDR1 is MDHEN, CDR2 SYDVKM. This CDR3 contains 15 residues. V lost 5 bases and J 4 bases, leaving 15 bases between the germline ends. The CDR3 protein is CASSTGTLNGNTIYF. DNA of the CDR3: TGTGCCAGCAGTACCGGGACCCTAAACGGAAACACCATATATTTT.

This chain links TRBV6-5 with TRBJ1-1; weak D call: TRBD1 (6 bases). This CDR3 has 15 residues. Trimming cost V 5 bases and J 1 base, with 14 bases left between them. Germline assignment: CDR1 MNHEY and CDR2 SVGAGI. CDR3 protein: CASSPNGQPNTEAFF. The DNA of the CDR3 is TGTGCCAGCAGTCCTAACGGACAGCCGAACACTGAAGCTTTCTTT.

The chain joins TRBV30 to TRBJ2-7; D may be TRBD1 or TRBD2 (5 bases each). The V and J ends lost 0 bases and 0 bases respectively, with 12 bases between them. Per the germline V gene, CDR1 is GTSNPN and CDR2 is SVGIG (reference sequence). This CDR3 contains 15 residues. DNA of the CDR3: TGTGCCTGGAGTGTAATCTGGGGACCCTCCTACGAGCAGTACTTC. Its translation is CAWSVIWGPSYEQYF.

This clone came up a few times. CDR3 sequence reads: CASSLGWGQGYTF. The CDR3 DNA reads TGCGCCAGCAGCTTGGGATGGGGACAAGGCTACACCTTC. The rearrangement joins TRBV5-1 to TRBJ1-2; weak D call: TRBD1 (6 bases). V lost 0 bases and J lost 8, with 11 bases in between. This CDR3 is built from 13 residues. CDR1 and CDR2 from the germline V gene are SGHRS and YFSETQ.

The chain combines TRBV7-2 with TRBJ2-3, with 7 bases that match TRBD2. Germline V gene lookup returns CDR1 SGHTA and CDR2 FQGNSA. This CDR3 contains 15 residues. The V segment lost 5 bases and the J segment 0 bases; nucleotides outside the gene matches: 5. CDR3 bases: TGTGCCAGCAGCCTCCAAGCGGGGAGCACAGATACGCAGTATTTT. This gives the protein CASSLQAGSTDTQYF.

This clone was detected a few times. The CDR3 loop reads CASSLEGSRTGPQHF. Here the CDR3 DNA reads TGTGCCAGCAGCTTAGAGGGGTCTAGGACAGGCCCCCAGCATTTT. The chain has TRBV7-9 and TRBJ1-5; 7 bases match TRBD1. Trimming at V came to 1 base and at J to 10 bases, leaving 10 bases not matched to a gene. This CDR3 has 15 amino acids. The germline V gene encodes CDR1 SEHNR and CDR2 FQNEAQ (reference sequence).

This chain joins TRBV19 and TRBJ1-2; D call uncertain. The V gene's germline CDR1 is LNHDA and CDR2 SQIVND (reference sequence). The CDR3 has 12 amino acids. V was pared by 7 bases and J by 4 bases, with 10 bases between. CDR3 amino acids: CASKPAGYGYTF. For the CDR3, the DNA is TGTGCCAGTAAACCCGCAGGCTATGGCTACACCTTC. Full variable domain (remainder filled in from reference TRBV19 and TRBJ1-2): DGGITQSPKYLFRKEGQNVTLSCEQNLNHDAMYWYRQDPGQGLRLIYYSQIVNDFQKGDIAEGYSVSREKKESFPLTVTSAQKNPTAFYLCASKPAGYGYTFGSGTRLTVV.

This chain connects TRBV10-3 to TRBJ2-7; D not resolved. The germline V gene encodes CDR1 ENHRY and CDR2 SYGVKD. The V end lost 10 bases, the J end lost 5 bases, and 15 bases lay between the germline ends. The CDR3 consists of 12 residues. The CDR3 sequence is CATRSEADEQYF. The CDR3 nucleotides read TGTGCCACCCGGAGCGAGGCCGACGAGCAGTACTTC.

In this sample, this clone turned up once. V is TRBV15 and J is TRBJ2-7; 9 bases line up with TRBD1. In germline, CDR1 is LNHNV, CDR2 YYDKDF (reference sequence). The V and J ends lost 8 bases and 2 bases, in that order; junction bases with no gene match: 7. The length of the CDR3 is 14 residues. The CDR3 reads CATGPDRGPYEQYF. Written as DNA, the CDR3 is TGTGCCACCGGCCCGGACAGGGGACCCTACGAGCAGTACTTC.

This chain connects TRBV28 to TRBJ1-6, with D perhaps TRBD1 (5 bases). V lost 5 bases to trimming and J lost 6 bases, with 14 bases between them. The germline gives CDR1 MDHEN, CDR2 SYDVKM. CDR3 length: 15 amino acids. The DNA of the CDR3 is TGTGCCAGCAGTCCACCCGGGGCGAGTAATTCACCCCTCCACTTT. Translation: CASSPPGASNSPLHF.

This chain joins TRBV5-4 and TRBJ1-4, with D unclear. CDR3 length equals 14 residues. Germline V gene lookup returns CDR1 SGHNT and CDR2 YYREEE (reference sequence). V was clipped by 3 bases and J by 5 bases, with 11 bases between them. CDR3: CASSYDNKNEKLFF. CDR3 bases: TGTGCCAGCAGCTACGACAACAAAAATGAAAAACTGTTTTTT.

This chain links TRBV5-1 with TRBJ1-2, with a tentative D call TRBD1 (5 bases). The V gene lost 0 bases and the J gene lost 6 bases, with 12 bases spanning the gap. The CDR3 runs to 14 residues. Germline CDR1 and CDR2: SGHRS and YFSETQ. CDR3 amino acids: CASSLGQQGDGYTF. As DNA, the CDR3 is TGCGCCAGCAGCTTGGGACAGCAGGGAGATGGCTACACCTTC. Combining the CDR3 with reference TRBV5-1 and TRBJ1-2 gives the whole variable domain KAGVTQTPRYLIKTRGQQVTLSCSPISGHRSVSWYQQTPGQGLQFLFEYFSETQRNKGNFPGRFSGRQFSNSRSEMNVSTLELGDSALYLCASSLGQQGDGYTFGSGTRLTVV.

This chain joins TRBV2 and TRBJ2-2, with TRBD2 identical over 8 bases. The CDR3 covers 21 residues. After removal of 5 bases from V and 2 bases from J, the junction contained 22 bases not matched to a gene. CDR1 is SNHLY, CDR2 FYNNEI, per germline. CDR3 nucleotides: TGTGCCAGCAGTCCATCCCCCATACTAGCGGTCCTTGCCGTTAACACCGGGGAGCTGTTTTTT. This codes for CASSPSPILAVLAVNTGELFF.

The chain carries TRBV7-3 and TRBJ2-1; D unresolved. Germline CDR1 SGHTA, CDR2 FQGTGA. The germline V and J ends were trimmed by 5 bases and 8 bases, with 13 bases remaining between them. This CDR3 spans 13 amino acids. The CDR3 bases are TGTGCCAGCAGCCAAACTTTGGCCGATGAGCAGTTCTTC. This sequence encodes CASSQTLADEQFF.

This clone was picked up a small number of times. The chain is built from TRBV18 and TRBJ2-7; 7 bases fit TRBD1. CDR3 size: 18 residues. Trimming cost V 0 bases and J 4 bases; bases outside gene matches: 15. Germline CDR1 reads KGHSH; CDR2 reads LQKENI. Here the CDR3 reads CASSPPNYEDRVPYEQYF. In DNA, the CDR3 is TGTGCCAGCTCACCACCAAATTACGAAGACAGGGTACCTTACGAGCAGTACTTC.

J is TRBJ2-3 and V is TRBV12-5; D is undetermined. The CDR3 length is 14 residues. Germline values: CDR1 LGHNT, CDR2 FRNRAP. Trimming left V 6 bases short and J 4 bases short, with 14 bases between. CDR3 DNA: TGTGCTAGTGGGTTCCCGACGCTGCCAGATACGCAGTATTTT. This gives the protein CASGFPTLPDTQYF. The variable domain in full, completed from reference TRBV12-5 and TRBJ2-3, reads DARVTQTPRHKVTEMGQEVTMRCQPILGHNTVFWYRQTMMQGLELLAYFRNRAPLDDSGMPKDRFSAEMPDATLATLKIQPSEPRDSAVYFCASGFPTLPDTQYFGPGTRLTVL.

The rearrangement uses TRBV6-5 and TRBJ2-7; maybe TRBD1 (6 bases). The germline gives CDR1 MNHEY, CDR2 SVGAGI. The CDR3 runs to 15 residues. V lost 4 bases and J 3 bases, leaving 16 bases between the germline ends. In DNA form, the CDR3 reads TGTGCCAGCAGTTCCCCTTGGGGGCCTTACTACGAGCAGTACTTC. Protein sequence: CASSSPWGPYYEQYF.

The V and J genes are TRBV6-1 and TRBJ1-6; D is uncertain. This CDR3 comprises 12 residues. The germline gives CDR1 MNHNS, CDR2 SASEGT. V was shortened by 6 bases and J by 6 bases, with 6 bases between the two germline ends. The CDR3 DNA reads as TGTGCCAGCAGGTCCACTAATTCACCCCTCCACTTT. It is translated as CASRSTNSPLHF.

V usage is TRBV7-9 and J usage is TRBJ1-1; no clear D. Trimming took off 5 bases at V and 1 base at J, with 11 bases between the two ends. Germline V gene data show CDR1 as SEHNR and CDR2 as FQNEAQ (reference sequence). This CDR3 comprises 14 residues. The CDR3 spells CASSLMQTNTEAFF. CDR3 sequence (DNA): TGTGCCAGCAGCCTCATGCAAACGAACACTGAAGCTTTCTTT.

This chain links TRBV7-9 with TRBJ1-3; 12 bases line up with TRBD1. The CDR3 is 18 amino acids. Per germline, CDR1 SEHNR and CDR2 FQNEAQ (reference sequence). V dropped 4 bases and J dropped 0; count of bases not matched to a gene: 7. CDR3 region: CASSWGQGAPFSGNTIYF. CDR3 sequence (DNA): TGTGCCAGCAGCTGGGGACAGGGGGCCCCTTTCTCTGGAAACACCATATATTTT.

The gene calls are TRBV15 and TRBJ1-5, with 10 bases aligning to TRBD1. CDR1 and CDR2 from the germline V gene are LNHNV and YYDKDF (reference sequence). The junction had 1 base not matched to a gene; V was cut back by 0 bases and J by 5 bases. The CDR3 runs to 15 residues. The CDR3 is CATSREDRGYQPQHF. The CDR3 DNA reads TGTGCCACCAGCAGAGAGGACAGGGGGTATCAGCCCCAGCATTTT.

The chain has TRBV28 and TRBJ2-5; 7 bases align to TRBD1. The germline V gene encodes CDR1 MDHEN and CDR2 SYDVKM. The CDR3 length is 15 residues. With 4 bases clipped from V and 5 bases from J, the junction kept 10 bases outside the gene matches. In nucleotides, the CDR3 is TGTGCCAGCAGTTCCTCTGGACAGGCCGGGGAGACCCAGTACTTC. It specifies CASSSSGQAGETQYF.